The entry that follows covers one TCR beta chain sequence. The antigen it binds to is not known. The library was made by 5' RACE. The input for every TCR library was around 3.5 ug of total RNA. For each sample, cDNA synthesis with SMARTScribe reverse transcriptase was split into eight separate reactions. Unique molecular identifiers containing a 6-nucleotide sample barcode were introduced through template switching during cDNA synthesis. TCRalpha and TCRbeta cDNA was amplified in two nested PCRs of around 15 and 9 cycles, and bead purification was carried out after each PCR. Before amplification, cDNA was treated with uracil DNA-glycosylase and purified using the QIAquick PCR purification kit. The second PCR added Illumina TruSeq-compatible adapters along with sample-specific barcodes. TapeStation and Qubit were used to check library quality and concentration, and about 5.2 ng of each library went into the pool. Sequencing of the pooled libraries was done on an Illumina HiSeq2500 single-index Rapid Run using custom sequencing primers and 2 x 100 bp reads. In the original analysis: MiGEC version 1.2.6 was used for UMI-based consensus assembly to correct PCR and sequencing errors. MiXCR version 2.1.1 was used to carry out V(D)J alignment, clonotype assembly and CDR3 extraction. To normalise gene usage, clonotype sharing and MAIT/NKT TCR abundance, the analysis used the top 1000, 10 000 and 20 000 clonotypes per sample. After downsampling to 27 000 UMIs, diversity was calculated as the inverse Simpson index using the vegan R package. Paired Mann-Whitney U tests on discordant twin pairs were used, with Benjamini-Hochberg multiple-testing correction. After reprocessing by TCRdb, each CDR3 protein sequence is one entry, and no DNA is given. It is TCRdb's table, rather than the study itself, that gives the V and J calls and clone size. This sample's clone table shows approximately 400,000 distinct CDR3 sequences. The top ten clones comprise about 2.3% of the sample.

The sample comes from a study of monozygotic twins with inflammatory bowel disease (dated by TCRdb to the late 2010s). Regarding the complete study: The full study comprised around 30 monozygotic twin pairs: nine German pairs (four IBD-concordant, five IBD-discordant) and 19 IBD-discordant Danish pairs. Disease-associated traits were sought mainly through comparisons between IBD patients and their genetically identical healthy co-twins within discordant pairs. Each individual had, on average, about 151 000 unique TCRalpha sequences and 181 000 unique TCRbeta sequences available for analysis. General findings and caveats noted by the study authors: The results gave no support for a single strong signal or clonotype linked to IBD. Because patients received different immunosuppressive treatments, the repertoires may have picked up extra background noise and variability between individuals. Measured by the inverse Simpson index, TCRbeta repertoire diversity was lower in IBD patients than in their healthy co-twins. Distinction between different T cell subtypes could not be achieved in the analysis. IBD patients shared fewer clonotypes with other individuals than healthy twins did, most markedly in patients showing signs of disease activity. Repertoire similarity did not differ between concordant and discordant twins, possibly due to limited statistical power.

An approximately 2.3 ml peripheral blood sample was drawn into PAXgene tubes per donor and stored at -80°C. Without any T cell sorting, total RNA was extracted from whole blood using the PAXgene blood miRNA kit on an automated QIAcube. Peripheral blood from monozygotic twin pairs who were concordant or discordant for inflammatory bowel disease underwent deep TCRalpha and TCRbeta repertoire profiling using unique molecular barcoding. Smoking habits were recorded for all twin pairs, and individuals were classified as current, former or never smokers. Sequencing was done on a sample of blood. This sequence originates from a human donor with ulcerative colitis or Crohn's disease, or a healthy co-twin of an affected twin (not recorded which).

The CDR3 loop reads CASSLGGLANYGYTF. This chain joins TRBV7-9 to TRBJ1-2; with no DNA, the TCRdb D assignment of TRBD1 cannot be verified. The CDR3, cysteine through phenylalanine, is 15 amino acids long. The DNA sequence is not available. CDR1 and CDR2 are read off the germline V gene (reference sequence) as SEHNR and FQNEAQ.